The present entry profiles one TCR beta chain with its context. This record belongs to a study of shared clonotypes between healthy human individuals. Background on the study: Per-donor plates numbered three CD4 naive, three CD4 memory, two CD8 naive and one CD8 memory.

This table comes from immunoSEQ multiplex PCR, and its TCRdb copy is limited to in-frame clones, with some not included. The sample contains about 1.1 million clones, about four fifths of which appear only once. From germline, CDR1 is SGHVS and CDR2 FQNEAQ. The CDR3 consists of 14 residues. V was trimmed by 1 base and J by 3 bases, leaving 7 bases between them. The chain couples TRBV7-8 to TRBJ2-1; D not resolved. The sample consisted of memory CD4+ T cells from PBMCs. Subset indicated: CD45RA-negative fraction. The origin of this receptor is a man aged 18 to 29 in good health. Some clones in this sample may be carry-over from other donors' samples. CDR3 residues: CASSLVGGYNEQFF. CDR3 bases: TGTGCCAGCAGCTTAGTGGGCGGCTACAATGAGCAGTTCTTC.